One sample yielded the 7 T cell receptor beta chains listed below, sequenced in a study of cytomegalovirus exposure and HLA in healthy donors. PCR used 60 Vbeta primers and 13 Jbeta primers. Measured with immunoSEQ multiplex PCR; TCRdb has only the in-frame clones, and not every one. The sample has approximately 150,000 clones; about 76% are singletons. Sequenced sample: PBMCs. The receptor set was obtained from a male donor in good health and CMV-seropositive.

This chain uses TRBV7-8 with TRBJ2-7; 11 nucleotides line up with TRBD1. Trimming cost V 5 bases and J 4 bases; bases outside gene matches: 4. The CDR3 sequence is 14 residues long. In germline, CDR1 is SGHVS, CDR2 FQNEAQ. The CDR3 DNA reads as TGTGCCAGCAGCCTGGACAGGGGGCGATACGAGCAGTACTTC. This translates into CASSLDRGRYEQYF.

The V and J genes are TRBV18 and TRBJ1-3, with D maybe TRBD1 (5 bases). Germline assignment: CDR1 KGHSH and CDR2 LQKENI. The CDR3 totals 14 residues. With 6 bases removed from V and 3 bases from J, the gap between germline ends came to 12 bases. DNA of the CDR3: TGTGCCAGCTCCCAGGTGACAGATGGAAACACCATATATTTT. Translated: CASSQVTDGNTIYF.

The chain has TRBV19 and TRBJ2-5; possible D gene TRBD1, 7 bases. CDR3 length: 14 amino acids. Trimming took 3 bases from V and 5 from J, leaving 13 bases between them. CDR1 is LNHDA, CDR2 SQIVND, per germline (reference sequence). The CDR3 DNA reads TGTGCCAGTAGTATCGGACAGGCGGGGGAGACCCAGTACTTC. The encoded protein is CASSIGQAGETQYF.

The chain joins TRBV28 to TRBJ1-4, with 7 bases aligning to TRBD1. Germline trimming cut 8 bases from V and 3 bases from J; bases unmatched to any gene: 9. This CDR3 spans 15 amino acids. CDR1 is MDHEN and CDR2 is SYDVKM in the germline V gene. CDR3: CASQEKGTANEKLFF. DNA of the CDR3: TGTGCCAGCCAAGAGAAAGGGACAGCTAATGAAAAACTGTTTTTT.

The chain joins TRBV29-1 to TRBJ1-1; D unclear. The CDR3 is 11 amino acids. Germline CDR1 SQVTM, CDR2 ANQGSEA. The V end was cut by 0 bases, the J end by 9 bases, with 8 bases between. In DNA, the CDR3 is TGCAGCGTTGAAGAAGTGGAGAAAGCTTTCTTT. Its protein is CSVEEVEKAFF.

This clone appeared a single time. The V and J genes are TRBV5-5 and TRBJ2-1, with 8 bases fitting TRBD1. Per germline, CDR1 SGHKS and CDR2 YYEKEE (reference sequence). V was pared by 3 bases and J by 7 bases, with 9 bases of the junction left unmatched. This CDR3 is 15 amino acids long. CDR3 residues: CASSYSDRVGNEQFF. CDR3 sequence (DNA): TGTGCCAGCAGCTATTCGGACAGGGTGGGTAATGAGCAGTTCTTC.

This clone was detected a few times. The chain combines TRBV5-4 with TRBJ1-1, with a possible D match to TRBD1 (6 bases). With 7 bases removed from V and 1 base from J, the gap between germline ends came to 8 bases. The CDR3 spans 12 residues. Germline V lookup: CDR1 SGHNT, CDR2 YYREEE (reference sequence). CDR3 DNA: TGTGCCAGCGGACAGAAGAACACTGAAGCTTTCTTT. Translation: CASGQKNTEAFF. The full variable domain, with the rest looked up from reference TRBV5-4 and TRBJ1-1, is ETGVTQSPTHLIKTRGQQVTLRCSSQSGHNTVSWYQQALGQGPQFIFQYYREEENGRGNFPPRFSGLQFPNYSSELNVNALELDDSALYLCASGQKNTEAFFGQGTRLTVV.